This T cell receptor beta chain was documented in a study of CD8 T cells in Susac syndrome. RNA was extracted with the RNeasy kit, and a quantity of about 0.45 to 1 ug was reverse transcribed using random hexamers. Multiplex immunoSEQ PCR targeted 54 Vbeta and 13 Jbeta TCR beta segments. TCRdb analysed the immunoSEQ multiplex PCR reads with MiXCR anew, one entry per CDR3 protein. The sample records approximately 150,000 distinct CDR3 sequences, 90% to 95% being singletons. The multiple sclerosis control group consisted of treatment-naive patients whose relapsing-remitting disease, which was either stable or active, fulfilled revised McDonald criteria. TEMRA cells were FACS-enriched, while CD8+ and CD4+ T cells were negatively isolated. Material for sequencing was CD4+ T cells from PBMCs. The TCR sequence derives from a human donor with multiple sclerosis.

CDR3 amino acids: CATSPTWGYGYTF. The CDR3, as DNA: TGTGCCACCAGCCCGACCTGGGGCTATGGCTACACCTTC. The V call is TRBV15, the J call TRBJ1-2; unclear D gene. Germline lookup yields CDR1 LNHNV and CDR2 YYDKDF (reference sequence). The germline V and J ends were trimmed by 5 bases and 4 bases, with 11 bases remaining between them. This CDR3 contains 13 residues.